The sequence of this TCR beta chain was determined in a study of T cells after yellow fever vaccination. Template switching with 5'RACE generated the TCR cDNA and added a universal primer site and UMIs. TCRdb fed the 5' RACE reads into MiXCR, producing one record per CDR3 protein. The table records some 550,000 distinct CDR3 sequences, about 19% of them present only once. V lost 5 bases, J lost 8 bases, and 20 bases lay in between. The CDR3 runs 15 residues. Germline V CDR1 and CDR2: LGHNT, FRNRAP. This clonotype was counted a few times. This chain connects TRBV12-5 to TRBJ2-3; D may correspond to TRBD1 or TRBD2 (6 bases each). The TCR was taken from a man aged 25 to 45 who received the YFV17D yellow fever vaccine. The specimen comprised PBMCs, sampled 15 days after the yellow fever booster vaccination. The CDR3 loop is CASGHRDSPVGTQYF. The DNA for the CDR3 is TGTGCTAGTGGTCACAGGGACTCCCCGGTTGGTACGCAGTATTTT.